A few counts support the clone carrying this T cell receptor beta chain. Sequencing used immunoSEQ v3. Clones were read by immunoSEQ multiplex PCR, and TCRdb kept only the in-frame ones, dropping some. The sample has about 15,000 clones, about 82% seen once. The ends lost 0 bases at V and 7 bases at J; junction bases unmatched: 7. The CDR3 spans 16 residues. Germline V gives CDR1 SEHNR, CDR2 FQNEAQ (reference sequence). Described time point: pre-treatment sample, taken before nivolumab and TIL therapy. The source of the sample is a study of TIL therapy for anti-PD-1-resistant metastatic lung cancer. The TCR was taken from a person between 25 and 79 years old with non-small cell lung cancer. The chain combines TRBV7-9 with TRBJ1-4; TRBD1 aligns across 8 bases. Sequencing used blood, obtained at baseline. CDR3 coding DNA: TGTGCCAGCAGCTTAGCGGGGGGCAGGGGGCCTGAAAAACTGTTTTTT. Translating it yields CASSLAGGRGPEKLFF.